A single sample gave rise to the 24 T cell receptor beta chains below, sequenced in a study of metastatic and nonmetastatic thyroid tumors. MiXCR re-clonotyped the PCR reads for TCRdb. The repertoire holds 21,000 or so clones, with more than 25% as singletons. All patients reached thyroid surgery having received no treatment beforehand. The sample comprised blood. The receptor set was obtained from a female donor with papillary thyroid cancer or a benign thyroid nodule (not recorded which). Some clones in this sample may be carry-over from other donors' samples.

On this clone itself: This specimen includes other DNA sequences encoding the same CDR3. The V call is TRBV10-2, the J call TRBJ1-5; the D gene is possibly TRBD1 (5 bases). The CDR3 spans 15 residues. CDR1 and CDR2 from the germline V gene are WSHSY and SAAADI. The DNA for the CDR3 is TGCGCGAGCCGTGTTGGGACTCTTAGCAATCAGCCCCAGCATTTT. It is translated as CASRVGTLSNQPQHF.

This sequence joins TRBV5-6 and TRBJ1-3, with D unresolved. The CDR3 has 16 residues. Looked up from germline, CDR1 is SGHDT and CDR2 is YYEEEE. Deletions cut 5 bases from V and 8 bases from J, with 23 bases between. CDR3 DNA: TGTGCCAGCAGTAGAGCGGGTCCGCCCTCTGGCTACACCATATATTTT. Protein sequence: CASSRAGPPSGYTIYF.

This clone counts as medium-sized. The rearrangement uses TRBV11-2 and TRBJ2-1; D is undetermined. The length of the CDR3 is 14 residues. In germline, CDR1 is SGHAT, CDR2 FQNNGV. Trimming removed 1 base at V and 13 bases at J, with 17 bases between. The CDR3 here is CASSLGMPPVKQFF. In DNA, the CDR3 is TGTGCCAGCAGCTTAGGTATGCCCCCAGTAAAACAGTTCTTC.

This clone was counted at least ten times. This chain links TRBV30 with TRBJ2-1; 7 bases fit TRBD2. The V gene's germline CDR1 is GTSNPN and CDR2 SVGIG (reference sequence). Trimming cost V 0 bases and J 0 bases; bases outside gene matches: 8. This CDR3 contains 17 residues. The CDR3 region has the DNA TGTGCCTGGAGTGTAGGCGGGAGACCTTACTCCTACAATGAGCAGTTCTTC. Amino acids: CAWSVGGRPYSYNEQFF.

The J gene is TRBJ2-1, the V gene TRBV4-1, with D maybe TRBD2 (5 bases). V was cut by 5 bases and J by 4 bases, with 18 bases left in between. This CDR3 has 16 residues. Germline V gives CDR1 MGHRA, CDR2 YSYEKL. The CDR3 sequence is CASSLLGPKSYNEQFF. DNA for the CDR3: TGCGCCAGCAGCTTACTAGGGCCTAAATCTTACAATGAGCAGTTCTTC.

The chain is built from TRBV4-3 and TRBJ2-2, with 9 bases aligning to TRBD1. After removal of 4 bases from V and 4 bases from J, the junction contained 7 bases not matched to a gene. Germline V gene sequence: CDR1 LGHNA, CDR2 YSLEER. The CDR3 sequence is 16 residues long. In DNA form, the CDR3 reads TGCGCCAGCAGCCTAAGGACAGGGGCGGGCACCGGGGAGCTGTTTTTT. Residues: CASSLRTGAGTGELFF.

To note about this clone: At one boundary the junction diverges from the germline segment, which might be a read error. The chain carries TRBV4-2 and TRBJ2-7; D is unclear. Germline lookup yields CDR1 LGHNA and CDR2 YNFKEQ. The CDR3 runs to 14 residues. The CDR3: CGSSQEIWGYDQYF. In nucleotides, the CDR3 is TGTGGCAGCAGCCAAGAGATTTGGGGATACGATCAGTACTTC.

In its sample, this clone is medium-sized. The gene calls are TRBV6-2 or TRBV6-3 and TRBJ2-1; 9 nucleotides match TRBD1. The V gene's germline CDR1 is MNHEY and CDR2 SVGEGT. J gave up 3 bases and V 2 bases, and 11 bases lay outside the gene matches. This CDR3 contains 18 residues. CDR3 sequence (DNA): TGTGCCAGCAGTTACGACGTATTAACAGGGGGCGACTACAATGAGCAGTTCTTC. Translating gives CASSYDVLTGGDYNEQFF.

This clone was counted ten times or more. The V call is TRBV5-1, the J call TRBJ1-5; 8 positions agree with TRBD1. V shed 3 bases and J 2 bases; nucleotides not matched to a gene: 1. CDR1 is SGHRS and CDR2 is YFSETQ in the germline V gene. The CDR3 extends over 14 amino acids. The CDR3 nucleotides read TGCGCCAGCAGCTCGGGACAGGGCAATCAGCCCCAGCATTTT. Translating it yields CASSSGQGNQPQHF.

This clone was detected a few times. DNA for the CDR3: TGTGCCAGTAGTATAACAATAGGCGATGAGCAGTTCTTC. Encoded protein: CASSITIGDEQFF. The V and J genes are TRBV19 and TRBJ2-1, with no clear D. The V gene lost 2 bases and the J gene lost 8 bases, with 10 bases spanning the gap. Germline V CDR1 and CDR2: LNHDA, SQIVND (reference sequence). This CDR3 comprises 13 residues.

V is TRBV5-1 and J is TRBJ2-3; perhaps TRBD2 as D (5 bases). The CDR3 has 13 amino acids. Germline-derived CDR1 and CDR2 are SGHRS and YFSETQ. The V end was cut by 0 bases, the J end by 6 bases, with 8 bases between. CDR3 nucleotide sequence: TGCGCCAGCAGCTTGGAGCGGACGGATACGCAGTATTTT. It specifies CASSLERTDTQYF.

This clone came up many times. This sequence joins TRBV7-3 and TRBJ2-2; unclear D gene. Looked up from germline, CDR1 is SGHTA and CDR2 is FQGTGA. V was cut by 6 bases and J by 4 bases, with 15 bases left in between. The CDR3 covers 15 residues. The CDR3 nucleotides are TGTGCCAGCAGTCGGGTCGGTGATAGCACCGGGGAGCTGTTTTTT. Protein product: CASSRVGDSTGELFF.

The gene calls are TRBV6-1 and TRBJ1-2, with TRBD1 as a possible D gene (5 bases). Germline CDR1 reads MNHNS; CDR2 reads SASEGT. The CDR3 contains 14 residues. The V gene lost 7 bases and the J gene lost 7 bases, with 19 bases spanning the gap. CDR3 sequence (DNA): TGTGCCAGCAATTTGTCAGGGAAGAATGGTGGCTACACCTTC. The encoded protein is CASNLSGKNGGYTF.

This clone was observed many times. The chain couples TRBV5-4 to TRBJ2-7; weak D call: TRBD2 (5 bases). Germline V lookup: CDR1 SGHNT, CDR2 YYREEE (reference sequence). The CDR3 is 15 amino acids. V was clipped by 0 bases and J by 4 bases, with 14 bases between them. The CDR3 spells CASSLESEGSYEQYF. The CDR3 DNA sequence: TGTGCCAGCAGCTTGGAGTCAGAGGGCTCGTACGAGCAGTACTTC.

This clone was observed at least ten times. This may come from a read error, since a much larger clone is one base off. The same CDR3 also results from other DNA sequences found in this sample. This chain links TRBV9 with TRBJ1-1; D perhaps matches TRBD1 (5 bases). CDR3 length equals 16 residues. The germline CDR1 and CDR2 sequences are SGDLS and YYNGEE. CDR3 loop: CASSAQNLGGGAEAFF. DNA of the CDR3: TGTGCCAGCAGCGCTCAGAACCTGGGGGGAGGGGCTGAAGCCTTCTTT. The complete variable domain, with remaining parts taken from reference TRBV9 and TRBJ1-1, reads DSGVTQTPKHLITATGQRVTLRCSPRSGDLSVYWYQQSLDQGLQFLIQYYNGEERAKGNILERFSAQQFPDLHSELNLSSLELGDSALYFCASSAQNLGGGAEAFFGQGTRLTVV.

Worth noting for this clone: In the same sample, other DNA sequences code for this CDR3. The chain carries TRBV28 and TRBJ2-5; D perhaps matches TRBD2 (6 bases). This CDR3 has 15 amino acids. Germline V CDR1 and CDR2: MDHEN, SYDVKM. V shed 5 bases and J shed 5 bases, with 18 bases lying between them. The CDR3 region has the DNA TGTGCCAGCAGTACTGGCACTAGCTATCGTGAGACCCAGTACTTC. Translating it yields CASSTGTSYRETQYF.

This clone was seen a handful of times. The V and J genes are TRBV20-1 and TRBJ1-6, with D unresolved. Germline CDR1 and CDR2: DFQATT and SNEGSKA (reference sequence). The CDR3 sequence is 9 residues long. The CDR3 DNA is TGCCATCTCGAGACACCCCTCCACTTT. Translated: CHLETPLHF.

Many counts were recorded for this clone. The CDR3 coding sequence is TGTGCCAGCAGCTTAGGGGAGGGACTGAGCACAGATACGCAGTATTTT. It yields the protein CASSLGEGLSTDTQYF. V and J are TRBV11-2 and TRBJ2-3; TRBD2 matches 7 bases. CDR1 and CDR2 from the germline V gene are SGHAT and FQNNGV. V gave up 1 base and J gave up 0 bases; unmatched junction bases: 4. The CDR3 spans 16 residues.

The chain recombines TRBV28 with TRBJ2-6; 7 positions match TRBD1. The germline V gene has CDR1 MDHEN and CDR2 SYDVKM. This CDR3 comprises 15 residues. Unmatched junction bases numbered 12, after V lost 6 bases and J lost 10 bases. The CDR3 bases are TGTGCCAGCAGCCCCACAGGGGCCGGGCCGAACGTCCTGACTTTC. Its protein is CASSPTGAGPNVLTF.

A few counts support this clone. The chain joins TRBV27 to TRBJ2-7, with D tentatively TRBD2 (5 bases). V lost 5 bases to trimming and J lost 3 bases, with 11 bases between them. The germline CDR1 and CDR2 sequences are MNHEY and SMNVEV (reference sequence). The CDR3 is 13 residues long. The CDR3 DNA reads TGTGCCAGCAGTGAGGGTTATCACTACGAGCAGTACTTC. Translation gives CASSEGYHYEQYF.

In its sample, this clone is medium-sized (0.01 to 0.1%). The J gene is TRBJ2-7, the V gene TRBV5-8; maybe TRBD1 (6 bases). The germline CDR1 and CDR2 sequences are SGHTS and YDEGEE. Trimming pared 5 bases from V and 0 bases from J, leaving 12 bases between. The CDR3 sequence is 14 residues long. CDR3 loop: CASRRRGHSYEQYF. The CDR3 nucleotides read TGTGCCAGCAGGCGCAGGGGCCACTCCTACGAGCAGTACTTC.

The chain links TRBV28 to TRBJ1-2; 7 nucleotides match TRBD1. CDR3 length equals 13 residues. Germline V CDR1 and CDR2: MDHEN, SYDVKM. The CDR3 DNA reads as TGTGCAATCGGAGGGACAGTGGGTTTTGGCTACACCTTC. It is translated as CAIGGTVGFGYTF.

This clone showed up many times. CDR3 region: CASKARGVYEKLFF. CDR3 DNA: TGTGCCAGCAAGGCTCGGGGGGTATATGAAAAACTGTTTTTT. The V and J genes are TRBV28 and TRBJ1-4; possibly TRBD1 for D (5 bases). V was clipped by 7 bases and J by 6 bases, with 15 bases between them. In germline, CDR1 is MDHEN, CDR2 SYDVKM. The CDR3 has 14 amino acids. The full variable domain, in which reference TRBV28 and TRBJ1-4 provide the parts outside the CDR3, is DVKVTQSSRYLVKRTGEKVFLECVQDMDHENMFWYRQDPGLGLRLIYFSYDVKMKEKGDIPEGYSVSREKKERFSLILESASTNQTSMYLCASKARGVYEKLFFGSGTQLSVL.

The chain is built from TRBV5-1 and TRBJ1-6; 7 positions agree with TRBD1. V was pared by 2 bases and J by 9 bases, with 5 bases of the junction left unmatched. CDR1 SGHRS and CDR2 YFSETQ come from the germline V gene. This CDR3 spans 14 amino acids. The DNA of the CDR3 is TGCGCCAGCAGCTTTCTAGGGGGCTCTTCACCCCTCCACTTT. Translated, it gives CASSFLGGSSPLHF.